This TCR beta chain was observed in a study of blood T cell repertoires in COVID-19 (dated by TCRdb to 2018 to 2020). Context from the whole study: Collaborator samples came from the United States, Italy and Spain and covered acute and convalescent phases of COVID-19. The prospective study material was composed of cDNA or gDNA derived from T cells, B-cell-depleted T cells, or PBMCs. Subjects who had been exposed to COVID-19, were actively infected with it, or had recovered from it provided the deeply sampled blood TCRbeta repertoires that made up the dataset. The repertoires were released in a freely available public database intended as a resource for research on the immune response to SARS-CoV-2. Samples were obtained from the ongoing ImmuneRACE study (first 160 participants) and from roughly 1,300 subjects provided by 6 global collaborators. Nearly every sample came with metadata listing a de-identified subject ID, COVID-19 status, age in years and sex. HLA class I and class II types, where available, came from metadata supplied by the sample provider rather than from assay-based typing.

Here is what the overall study found, with its caveats: The amount of clinical and demographic metadata varied by source and participant and was provided uncurated.

TCRbeta CDR3 regions were amplified from genomic DNA by means of the immunoSEQ Assay, a bias-controlled multiplex PCR. Per the original workflow: Within the assay, amplification of reference gene primers was used to estimate how many nucleated cells each sample contained. To quantify the absolute abundance of each unique TCRbeta CDR3 rearrangement, sequence reads were collapsed and filtered. For each sample, productive Simpson clonality was calculated as the square root of Simpson's diversity index across productive rearrangements. TCRdb retrieved this table from immuneACCESS and kept in-frame rearrangements only. Not all clones are present; in checked studies, unresolved V genes account for under half, and no reason is known for the remainder. For V, J and clone size, that table is used; D and trimming come from the DNA. For this sample the table gives roughly 170,000 clones, of which 87% were detected only once. The ten largest clones capture 0.8% to 1% of the sample.

As to this clone: Its recognized antigen is unknown. Per-base qualities were not stored, and no clone one base away is much larger.

The CDR3 covers 13 residues, taking in both the cysteine and the phenylalanine. The only DNA kept is the CDR3, 39 bases in frame from the first base. The germline V gene encodes CDR1 SGHRS and CDR2 YFSETQ. The trim is 0 bases for V and 3 bases for J, with a gap of 4 bases between the germline ends. Samples from volunteer blood donors who had recovered from COVID-19 were contributed by a second Seattle source. The collaborating institutions used their own protocols to collect whole blood in K2EDTA tubes. For TCRbeta analysis, collaborators shipped samples as frozen whole blood, isolated PBMCs, or DNA extracted from either of those sample types.

The source material was peripheral blood. Recombination joined TRBV5-1 with TRBJ1-3, with the D gene too uncertain to name. The sequence was obtained from a young woman who had recovered from COVID-19. The base sequence is TGCGCCAGCAGCTTGGATAGTGGAAACACCATATATTTT. The resulting protein is CASSLDSGNTIYF.